Sequencing of this T cell receptor beta chain was carried out in a study of shared clonotypes between healthy human individuals. Broader study findings: Several donors held about 5% of naive CD4 clonotypes in common. What rarefaction showed was incomplete sorted-subset sequencing despite large depth.

Researchers ran the assay at a deep level. Sequencing used immunoSEQ multiplex PCR; TCRdb keeps in-frame clones, though not all of them. In the table there are some 1,400,000 clones, approximately 97% of which are singletons. Everyone who donated was a Caucasian adult who lived in Nashville, Tennessee. As to this clone: Its target is unknown.

Germline V gene lookup returns CDR1 SGHAT and CDR2 FQNNGV. V dropped 3 bases and J dropped 5 bases, with 14 bases sitting between them. CDR3 length equals 14 residues. This chain links TRBV11-2 with TRBJ2-7; D gene unclear. The receptor comes from a young man in good health. Sequenced: naive CD4+ T cells sorted from blood. Noted subset: CD45RA+ positively selected. The DNA of the CDR3 is TGTGCCAGCAGCTTTGTGATCAGACCTCACGAGCAGTACTTC. Its protein product is CASSFVIRPHEQYF.